A single sample is the source of the 20 T cell receptor beta chains below, sequenced in a study of cytomegalovirus exposure and HLA in healthy donors. A multiplex PCR was run with 60 Vbeta primers and 13 Jbeta primers. Using immunoSEQ multiplex PCR, the repertoire was profiled, and TCRdb retains in-frame clones only, with some absent. The table includes tens of thousands of clones, around two fifths detected once. Source material: PBMCs. The receptors derive from a woman aged 50 to 65 in good health and CMV-seronegative.

This clone has just a few counts. The chain carries TRBV7-3 and TRBJ2-5; TRBD2 aligns across 7 bases. CDR1 and CDR2 (germline): SGHTA, FQGTGA. This CDR3 has 15 amino acids. Trimming at V came to 6 bases and at J to 5 bases, leaving 12 bases not matched to a gene. The CDR3 nucleotides read TGTGCCAGCAGTCCCGGGACTACGTCTGGGGAGACCCAGTACTTC. This translates into CASSPGTTSGETQYF.

This clone was observed a few times. The rearrangement joins TRBV12-5 to TRBJ2-1, with TRBD2 matching over 8 bases. Germline CDR1 reads LGHNT; CDR2 reads FRNRAP. This CDR3 is 13 amino acids long. After removal of 1 base from V and 15 bases from J, the junction contained 8 bases not matched to a gene. CDR3 DNA sequence: TGTGCTAGTGGTTTGGGGGGGGGACTAGTGGGGTTCTTC. This sequence encodes CASGLGGGLVGFF. Full variable domain (rest looked up from reference TRBV12-5 and TRBJ2-1): DARVTQTPRHKVTEMGQEVTMRCQPILGHNTVFWYRQTMMQGLELLAYFRNRAPLDDSGMPKDRFSAEMPDATLATLKIQPSEPRDSAVYFCASGLGGGLVGFFGPGTRLTVL.

A few counts support this clone. At one end the junction does not follow the germline gene, possibly because of a read error. The rearrangement uses TRBV7-9 and TRBJ2-3; a weak D match, TRBD2 (5 bases). In germline, CDR1 is SEHNR, CDR2 FQNEAQ (reference sequence). The CDR3 has 16 amino acids. CDR3 amino acids: CSSSSYGRGSTDTQYF. The CDR3 DNA is TGTTCCAGCAGCTCCTATGGCCGGGGTAGCACAGATACGCAGTATTTT.

The chain is built from TRBV28 and TRBJ1-4, with a weak D call TRBD1 (5 bases). CDR1 MDHEN and CDR2 SYDVKM come from the germline V gene. Trimming pared 7 bases from V and 3 bases from J, leaving 18 bases between. This CDR3 contains 16 residues. Here the CDR3 reads CASTAVRVVANEKLFF. Written as DNA, the CDR3 is TGTGCCAGCACCGCCGTCAGGGTTGTTGCTAATGAAAAACTGTTTTTT.

The chain links TRBV12-5 to TRBJ2-3; 7 positions match TRBD2. The trim removed 1 base at V and 3 bases at J, leaving 4 bases unmatched. The CDR3 length is 15 residues. In germline, CDR1 is LGHNT, CDR2 FRNRAP. Here the CDR3 reads CASGLGLAETDTQYF. The CDR3 DNA reads as TGTGCTAGTGGTTTGGGGCTAGCGGAGACAGATACGCAGTATTTT.

The chain carries TRBV5-3 and TRBJ1-5; D might be TRBD1 (6 bases). TRBV5-3 is treated as an ORF (open reading frame) with a function not yet certain. Trimming left V 3 bases short and J 0 bases short, with 13 bases between. This CDR3 is built from 16 residues. The CDR3 loop is CARSSDRNDSNQPQHF. For the CDR3, the DNA is TGTGCCAGAAGCTCGGACAGAAATGATAGCAATCAGCCCCAGCATTTT.

This chain connects TRBV7-2 to TRBJ2-3, with 7 positions matching TRBD2. The CDR3 runs to 15 residues. Trimming at V came to 3 bases and at J to 1 base, leaving 4 bases not matched to a gene. Per germline, CDR1 SGHTA and CDR2 FQGNSA. CDR3 coding DNA: TGTGCCAGCAGCTTGACTAGCTCTCGCACAGATACGCAGTATTTT. It is translated as CASSLTSSRTDTQYF.

About this clone itself: One end of the junction is discordant with germline, which a read error may explain. CDR3 bases: TGTTCCAGCAGCTTACTGGGGGGACTCACCGGGGAGCTGTTTTTT. Protein sequence: CSSSLLGGLTGELFF. The chain employs TRBV7-9 and TRBJ2-2; D perhaps matches TRBD2 (6 bases). The CDR3 extends over 15 amino acids. Germline lookup yields CDR1 SEHNR and CDR2 FQNEAQ (reference sequence).

This clone has a handful of counts. The CDR3: CASSIQAEGLAAYNEQFF. CDR3 bases: TGTGCCAGTAGTATACAAGCGGAAGGGCTAGCCGCCTACAATGAGCAGTTCTTC. This chain links TRBV19 with TRBJ2-1, with D perhaps TRBD2 (5 bases). Trimming pared 2 bases from V and 2 bases from J, leaving 19 bases between. The CDR3 is 18 residues long. The V gene's germline CDR1 is LNHDA and CDR2 SQIVND (reference sequence).

This clone was recorded a few times. This chain joins TRBV6-6 and TRBJ1-2; no reliable D call. V was clipped by 6 bases and J by 0 bases, with 14 bases between them. Germline lookup yields CDR1 MNHNY and CDR2 SVGAGI (reference sequence). This CDR3 contains 15 residues. The CDR3 region has the DNA TGTGCCAGCAGCATCGACGGGTTAGCTAACTATGGCTACACCTTC. Protein product: CASSIDGLANYGYTF.

This chain links TRBV7-9 with TRBJ2-7; 11 positions match TRBD2. With 3 bases clipped from V and 4 bases from J, the junction kept 5 bases outside the gene matches. From germline, CDR1 is SEHNR and CDR2 FQNEAQ (reference sequence). This CDR3 has 15 residues. This CDR3 reads CASSFSSGRWYEQYF. The DNA for the CDR3 is TGTGCCAGCAGCTTCTCTAGCGGGAGGTGGTACGAGCAGTACTTC.

V usage is TRBV7-9 and J usage is TRBJ1-2, with 7 nucleotides matching TRBD1. Germline CDR1 SEHNR, CDR2 FQNEAQ (reference sequence). Trimming at V came to 5 bases and at J to 3 bases, leaving 3 bases not matched to a gene. This CDR3 is 13 amino acids long. The chain's CDR3 is CASSVGTDYGYTF. CDR3 bases: TGTGCCAGCAGCGTCGGGACAGACTATGGCTACACCTTC.

This clone showed up just once. This chain uses TRBV5-1 with TRBJ1-5, with 7 bases that match TRBD1. Per germline, CDR1 SGHRS and CDR2 YFSETQ. J gave up 0 bases and V 4 bases, and 1 base lay outside the gene matches. The CDR3 is made up of 14 amino acids. The chain's CDR3 is CASSRDSSNQPQHF. In nucleotides, the CDR3 is TGCGCCAGCAGCCGGGACAGTAGCAATCAGCCCCAGCATTTT.

This chain uses TRBV6-1 with TRBJ2-1, with a tentative D call TRBD1 (6 bases). Between the trimmed V and J ends, which lost 6 bases and 3 bases, there was a span of 12 bases. The CDR3 length is 14 residues. Germline V gene lookup returns CDR1 MNHNS and CDR2 SASEGT. The CDR3 DNA sequence: TGTGCCAGCAGGGGCAGGGGCTACTACAATGAGCAGTTCTTC. Its protein is CASRGRGYYNEQFF.

The chain has TRBV30 and TRBJ2-7; 7 positions match TRBD2. J gave up 4 bases and V 1 base, and 7 bases lay outside the gene matches. Germline V lookup: CDR1 GTSNPN, CDR2 SVGIG (reference sequence). The CDR3 contains 14 residues. For the CDR3, the DNA is TGTGCCTGGAGTGGGGGGGGAGTTGGGTACGAGCAGTACTTC. This translates into CAWSGGGVGYEQYF. Using reference TRBV30 and TRBJ2-7 for the parts outside the CDR3, the full variable domain is SQTIHQWPATLVQPVGSPLSLECTVEGTSNPNLYWYRQAAGRGLQLLFYSVGIGQISSEVPQNLSASRPQDRQFILSSKKLLLSDSGFYLCAWSGGGVGYEQYFGPGTRLTVT.

The rearrangement links TRBV11-3 to TRBJ2-7; 7 positions agree with TRBD1. In germline, CDR1 is SGHNT, CDR2 YENEEA. The CDR3 contains 12 residues. The junction had 0 bases not matched to a gene; V was cut back by 1 base and J by 6 bases. DNA for the CDR3: TGTGCCAGCAGCTTAGGGGACAGCGAGCAGTACTTC. Residues: CASSLGDSEQYF.

Written as DNA, the CDR3 is TGTGCCTGGAACGGGGGATATCAGGGGGCAACCTACGAGCAGTACTTC. It encodes CAWNGGYQGATYEQYF. The gene calls are TRBV30 and TRBJ2-7, with 8 bases fitting TRBD1. V gave up 4 bases and J gave up 2 bases; unmatched junction bases: 13. This CDR3 has 16 amino acids. The germline CDR1 and CDR2 sequences are GTSNPN and SVGIG (reference sequence).

This chain joins TRBV5-1 and TRBJ2-5; TRBD2 might be the D (6 bases). Per the germline V gene, CDR1 is SGHRS and CDR2 is YFSETQ. Trimming pared 4 bases from V and 5 bases from J, leaving 18 bases between. The CDR3 totals 15 residues. CDR3 DNA: TGCGCCAGCAGCCCGGTGGGTAGCGGCCGGGAGACCCAGTACTTC. Its protein is CASSPVGSGRETQYF.

This clone occurred a few times. The chain joins TRBV27 to TRBJ1-6; D unresolved. The CDR3 contains 16 residues. Trimming shortened V by 0 bases and J by 13 bases, and 19 bases separated the two germline ends. Germline V lookup: CDR1 MNHEY, CDR2 SMNVEV (reference sequence). The CDR3 sequence is CASSLSRGTLLAPLHF. CDR3 sequence (DNA): TGTGCCAGCAGTTTATCGAGAGGTACCCTCCTCGCGCCCCTCCACTTT.

The chain recombines TRBV6-1 with TRBJ2-7; D is perhaps TRBD2 (5 bases). The V gene's germline CDR1 is MNHNS and CDR2 SASEGT. The CDR3 length is 17 residues. V was clipped by 0 bases and J by 0 bases, with 15 bases between them. The CDR3 sequence is CASSEALPGLSSYEQYF. Here the CDR3 DNA reads TGTGCCAGCAGTGAAGCGCTTCCAGGACTGAGCTCCTACGAGCAGTACTTC.